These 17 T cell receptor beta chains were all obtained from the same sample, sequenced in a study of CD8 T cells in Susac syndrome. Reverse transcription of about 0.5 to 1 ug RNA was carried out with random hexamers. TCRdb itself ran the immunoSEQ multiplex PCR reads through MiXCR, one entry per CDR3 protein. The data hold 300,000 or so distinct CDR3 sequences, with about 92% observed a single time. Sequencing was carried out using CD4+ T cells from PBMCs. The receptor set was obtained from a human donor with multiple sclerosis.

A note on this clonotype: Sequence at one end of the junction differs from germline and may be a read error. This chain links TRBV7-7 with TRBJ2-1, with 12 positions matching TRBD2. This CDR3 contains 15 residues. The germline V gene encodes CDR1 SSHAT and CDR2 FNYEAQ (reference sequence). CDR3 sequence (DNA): TGTGCTAGCAGCTTAGAACTAGCGGGAGGAAATGAGCAGTTCTTC. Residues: CASSLELAGGNEQFF. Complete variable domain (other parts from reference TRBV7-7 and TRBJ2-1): GAGVSQSPRYKVTKRGQDVTLRCDPISSHATLYWYQQALGQGPEFLTYFNYEAQPDKSGLPSDRFSAERPEGSISTLTIQRTEQRDSAMYRCASSLELAGGNEQFFGPGTRLTVL.

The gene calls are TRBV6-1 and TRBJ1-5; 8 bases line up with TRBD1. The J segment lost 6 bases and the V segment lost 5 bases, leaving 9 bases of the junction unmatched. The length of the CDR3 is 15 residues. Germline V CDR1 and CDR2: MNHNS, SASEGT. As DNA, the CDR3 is TGTGCCAGCAGTTTTGACAGGGGCGGAGGTCAGCCCCAGCATTTT. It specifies CASSFDRGGGQPQHF.

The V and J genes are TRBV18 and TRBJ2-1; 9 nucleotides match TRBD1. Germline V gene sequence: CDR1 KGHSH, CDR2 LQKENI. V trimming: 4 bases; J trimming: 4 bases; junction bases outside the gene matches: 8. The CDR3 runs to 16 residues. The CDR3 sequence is CASSQLGQGGYNEQFF. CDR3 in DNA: TGTGCCAGCTCACAACTGGGACAGGGAGGTTACAATGAGCAGTTCTTC.

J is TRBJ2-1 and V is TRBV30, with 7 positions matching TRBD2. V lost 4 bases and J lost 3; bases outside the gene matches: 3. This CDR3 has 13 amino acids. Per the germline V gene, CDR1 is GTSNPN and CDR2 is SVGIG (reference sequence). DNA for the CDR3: TGTGCCTGGACGGCGGGGGACTACAATGAGCAGTTCTTC. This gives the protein CAWTAGDYNEQFF.

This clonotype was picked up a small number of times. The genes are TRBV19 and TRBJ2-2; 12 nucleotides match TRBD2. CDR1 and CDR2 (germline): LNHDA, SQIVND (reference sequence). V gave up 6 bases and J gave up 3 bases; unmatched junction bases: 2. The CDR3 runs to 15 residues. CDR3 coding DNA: TGTGCCAGTAGGAGACTAGCGGGAGACACCGGGGAGCTGTTTTTT. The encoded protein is CASRRLAGDTGELFF.

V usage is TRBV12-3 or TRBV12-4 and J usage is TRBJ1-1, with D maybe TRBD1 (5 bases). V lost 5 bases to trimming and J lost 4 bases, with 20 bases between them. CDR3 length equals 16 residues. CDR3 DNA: TGTGCCAGCAGTGTGTCCCGTGTCGGGGGAAGCACTGAAGCTTTCTTT. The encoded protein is CASSVSRVGGSTEAFF.

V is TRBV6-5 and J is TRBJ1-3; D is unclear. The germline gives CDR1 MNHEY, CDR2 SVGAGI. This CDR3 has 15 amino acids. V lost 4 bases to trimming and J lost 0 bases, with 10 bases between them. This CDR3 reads CASSSRGRSGNTIYF. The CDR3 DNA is TGTGCCAGCAGTTCTCGGGGTCGCTCTGGAAACACCATATATTTT.

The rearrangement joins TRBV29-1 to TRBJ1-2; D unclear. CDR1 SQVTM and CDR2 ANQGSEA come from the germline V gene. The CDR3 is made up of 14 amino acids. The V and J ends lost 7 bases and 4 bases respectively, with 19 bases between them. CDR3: CSAKTYDDSYGYTF. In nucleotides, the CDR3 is TGCAGCGCCAAAACCTACGACGATAGCTATGGCTACACCTTC.

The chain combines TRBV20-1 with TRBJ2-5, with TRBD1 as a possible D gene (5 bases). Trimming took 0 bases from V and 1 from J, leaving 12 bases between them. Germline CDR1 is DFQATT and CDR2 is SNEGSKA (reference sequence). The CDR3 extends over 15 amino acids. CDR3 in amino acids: CSAREPGLRQETQYF. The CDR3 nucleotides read TGCAGTGCTAGAGAGCCAGGGCTCCGCCAAGAGACCCAGTACTTC.

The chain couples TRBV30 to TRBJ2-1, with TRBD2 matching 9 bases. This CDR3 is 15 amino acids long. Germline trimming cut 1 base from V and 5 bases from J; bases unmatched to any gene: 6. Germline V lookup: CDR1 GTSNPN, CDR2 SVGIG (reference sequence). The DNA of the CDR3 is TGTGCCTGGAGTGGGGTAGCGGGGGAAAACAATGAGCAGTTCTTC. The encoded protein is CAWSGVAGENNEQFF.

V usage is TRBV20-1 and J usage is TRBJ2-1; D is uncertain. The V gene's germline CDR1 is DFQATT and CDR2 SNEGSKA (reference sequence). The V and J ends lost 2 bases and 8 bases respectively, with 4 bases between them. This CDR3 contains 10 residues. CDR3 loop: CSARLHEQFF. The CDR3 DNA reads TGCAGTGCTAGACTCCATGAGCAGTTCTTC.

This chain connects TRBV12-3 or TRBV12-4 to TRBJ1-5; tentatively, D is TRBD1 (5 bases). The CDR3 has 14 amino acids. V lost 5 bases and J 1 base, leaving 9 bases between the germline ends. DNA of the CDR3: TGTGCCAGCAGTGGTTGGGGCAGCAATCAGCCCCAGCATTTT. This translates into CASSGWGSNQPQHF.

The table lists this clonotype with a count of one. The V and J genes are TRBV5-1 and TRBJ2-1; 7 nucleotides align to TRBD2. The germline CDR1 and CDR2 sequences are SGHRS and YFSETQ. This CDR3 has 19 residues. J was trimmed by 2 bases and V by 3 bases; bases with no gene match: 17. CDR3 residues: CASSSPSGSLKRPYNEQFF. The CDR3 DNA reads TGCGCCAGCAGCTCCCCTAGCGGCAGTCTCAAACGTCCCTACAATGAGCAGTTCTTC.

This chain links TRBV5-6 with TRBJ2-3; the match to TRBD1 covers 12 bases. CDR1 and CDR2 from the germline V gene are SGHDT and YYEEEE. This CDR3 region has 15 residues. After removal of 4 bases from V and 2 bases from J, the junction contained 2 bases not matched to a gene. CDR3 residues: CASSPGQGATDTQYF. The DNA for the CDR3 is TGTGCCAGCAGCCCGGGACAGGGGGCCACAGATACGCAGTATTTT.

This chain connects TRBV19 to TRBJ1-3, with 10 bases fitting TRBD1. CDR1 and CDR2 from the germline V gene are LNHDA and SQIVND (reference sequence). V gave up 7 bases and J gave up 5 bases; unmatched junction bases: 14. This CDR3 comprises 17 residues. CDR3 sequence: CASNSGPGTGERNTIYF. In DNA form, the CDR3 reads TGTGCCAGTAATTCCGGCCCCGGGACAGGGGAAAGAAACACCATATATTTT.

This CDR3 reads CASRDRENYGYTF. The CDR3 DNA sequence: TGTGCCAGCCGGGACAGGGAGAACTATGGCTACACCTTC. The rearrangement joins TRBV19 to TRBJ1-2; TRBD1 aligns across 9 bases. The J segment lost 2 bases and the V segment lost 9 bases, leaving 4 bases of the junction unmatched. This CDR3 is built from 13 residues. The germline gives CDR1 LNHDA, CDR2 SQIVND (reference sequence).

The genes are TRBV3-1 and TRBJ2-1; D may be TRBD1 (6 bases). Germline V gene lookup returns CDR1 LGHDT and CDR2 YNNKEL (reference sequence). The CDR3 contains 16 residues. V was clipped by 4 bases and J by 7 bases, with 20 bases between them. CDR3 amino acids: CASSPTRGISGNEQFF. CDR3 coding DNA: TGTGCCAGCAGCCCCACCAGGGGCATAAGTGGGAATGAGCAGTTCTTC.